These 27 T cell receptor beta chains were sequenced from one sample in a study of T cells after yellow fever vaccination. TCRdb ran MiXCR on the 5' RACE reads and lists one entry per CDR3 protein. The sample shows 200,000 to 300,000 distinct CDR3 sequences, roughly 6.3% of them seen only once. The sequenced sample was CD4+ T cells sorted from PBMCs, obtained on the day of the yellow fever booster vaccination. Receptors originate from a man aged 30-40 years who received the YFV17D yellow fever vaccine.

V gene TRBV3-1 combines with J gene TRBJ2-1; a possible D gene is TRBD1 (6 bases). The CDR3 consists of 15 residues. The V end was cut by 5 bases, the J end by 6 bases, with 17 bases between. CDR1 and CDR2 from the germline V gene are LGHDT and YNNKEL (reference sequence). This chain's CDR3 is CASSSGLTRGNEQFF. The CDR3 nucleotides read TGTGCCAGCAGCTCCGGGCTTACCAGGGGCAATGAGCAGTTCTTC.

In its sample, this clonotype was seen a few times. The chain employs TRBV5-1 and TRBJ2-5, with a possible D match to TRBD2 (5 bases). V gave up 3 bases and J gave up 7 bases, with 13 bases separating them. The CDR3 covers 13 residues. CDR1 and CDR2 from the germline V gene are SGHRS and YFSETQ. The CDR3 DNA follows: TGCGCCAGCAGCTCCGGACTTAGTGGGACCCAGTACTTC. Translation: CASSSGLSGTQYF.

The chain uses TRBV15 and TRBJ2-4; D assignment may be TRBD1 or TRBD2 (5 bases each). This CDR3 has 15 amino acids. Trimming shortened V by 6 bases and J by 1 base, and 13 bases separated the two germline ends. The germline V gene encodes CDR1 LNHNV and CDR2 YYDKDF (reference sequence). In nucleotides, the CDR3 is TGTGCCACCAGACCCGGCGAGGGGGCCAAAAACATTCAGTACTTC. Protein: CATRPGEGAKNIQYF.

The rearrangement links TRBV28 to TRBJ1-2; weak D call: TRBD1 (6 bases). Germline-derived CDR1 and CDR2 are MDHEN and SYDVKM. Trimming removed 5 bases at V and 7 bases at J, with 17 bases between. The CDR3 runs 14 residues. The CDR3 loop is CASSVDRDPSGYTF. The CDR3 nucleotides read TGTGCCAGCAGTGTGGACAGAGACCCTTCTGGCTACACCTTC.

The V gene is TRBV19, the J gene TRBJ1-2; the D gene is possibly TRBD1 (5 bases). From germline, CDR1 is LNHDA and CDR2 SQIVND (reference sequence). The CDR3 consists of 14 residues. Trimming pared 3 bases from V and 4 bases from J, leaving 12 bases between. The CDR3 nucleotides read TGTGCCAGTAGTATCTCTCAGGGAACCTATGGCTACACCTTC. Translation: CASSISQGTYGYTF.

V and J are TRBV11-2 and TRBJ2-7; no definite D call. V shed 0 bases and J shed 2 bases, with 14 bases lying between them. In germline, CDR1 is SGHAT, CDR2 FQNNGV. The CDR3 consists of 16 residues. CDR3 loop: CASSLDWTASPYEQYF. CDR3 sequence (DNA): TGTGCCAGCAGCTTAGACTGGACCGCGAGCCCCTACGAGCAGTACTTC.

At least ten counts were recorded for this clonotype. The chain links TRBV18 to TRBJ2-7; no clear D gene. Per germline, CDR1 KGHSH and CDR2 LQKENI. The CDR3 spans 14 residues. V lost 3 bases and J 1 base, leaving 10 bases between the germline ends. In DNA form, the CDR3 reads TGTGCCAGCTCACCCTATTCGTCGTCCTACGAGCAGTACTTC. As protein: CASSPYSSSYEQYF.

The chain has TRBV10-3 and TRBJ2-7; 8 bases agree with TRBD2. The CDR3 has 14 residues. Germline trimming cut 9 bases from V and 7 bases from J; bases unmatched to any gene: 14. The germline V gene encodes CDR1 ENHRY and CDR2 SYGVKD. CDR3 DNA: TGTGCCATAGGGGGAAAGCGGGAGTCCTTTGAGCAGTACTTC. It yields the protein CAIGGKRESFEQYF.

Ten or more counts support this clonotype. J is TRBJ2-5 and V is TRBV29-1; D ambiguous. This CDR3 spans 12 amino acids. V lost 8 bases and J lost 4, with 14 bases in between. Germline assignment: CDR1 SQVTM and CDR2 ANQGSEA. The chain's CDR3 is CSLNLSGETQYF. The CDR3 DNA reads as TGCAGCCTCAACTTATCGGGAGAGACCCAGTACTTC. Variable domain in full (rest from reference TRBV29-1 and TRBJ2-5): SAVISQKPSRDICQRGTSLTIQCQVDSQVTMMFWYRQQPGQSLTLIATANQGSEATYESGFVIDKFPISRPNLTFSTLTVSNMSPEDSSIYLCSLNLSGETQYFGPGTRLLVL.

In its sample, this clonotype was seen a few times. The rearrangement uses TRBV28 and TRBJ1-5; 9 nucleotides line up with TRBD1. Unmatched junction bases numbered 13, after V lost 8 bases and J lost 5 bases. The V gene's germline CDR1 is MDHEN and CDR2 SYDVKM. This CDR3 comprises 16 residues. This CDR3 is CASVSSGQGRDQPQHF. CDR3 nucleotides: TGTGCCAGCGTAAGCTCGGGACAGGGAAGGGATCAGCCCCAGCATTTT. Based on the CDR3 plus reference TRBV28 and TRBJ1-5, the full variable domain is DVKVTQSSRYLVKRTGEKVFLECVQDMDHENMFWYRQDPGLGLRLIYFSYDVKMKEKGDIPEGYSVSREKKERFSLILESASTNQTSMYLCASVSSGQGRDQPQHFGDGTRLSIL.

This rearrangement joins TRBV6-2 or TRBV6-3 to TRBJ1-2, with TRBD1 as a possible D gene (6 bases). V dropped 6 bases and J dropped 5 bases, with 37 bases sitting between them. The CDR3 sequence is 21 residues long. Germline CDR1 and CDR2: MNHEY and SVGEGT. The CDR3 nucleotides read TGTGCCAGCAGGCAACAGGGTGGTGACGGGTCTTTTGGCCCTCGGTCTTATGGCTACACCTTC. Translation: CASRQQGGDGSFGPRSYGYTF.

This clonotype was picked up many times. The CDR3 nucleotides read TGTGCCAGCAGCTTTGACAGGTTGGCACACTACGAGCAGTACTTC. Protein product: CASSFDRLAHYEQYF. The rearrangement uses TRBV13 and TRBJ2-7; D is perhaps TRBD1 (6 bases). V lost 3 bases and J lost 3, with 15 bases in between. The CDR3 spans 15 residues. Germline assignment: CDR1 PRHDT and CDR2 FYEKMQ (reference sequence).

The CDR3 here is CASSQDYRQFF. DNA of the CDR3: TGCGCCAGCAGCCAAGACTATAGGCAGTTCTTC. This rearrangement joins TRBV5-1 to TRBJ2-1; D is possibly TRBD2 (5 bases). V lost 4 bases and J lost 12, with 11 bases in between. Germline V gives CDR1 SGHRS, CDR2 YFSETQ. The CDR3 runs 11 residues.

This clonotype was seen repeatedly, ten times or more. The chain joins TRBV19 to TRBJ2-2, with a weak D call TRBD1 (5 bases). V gave up 6 bases and J gave up 4 bases, with 9 bases separating them. From germline, CDR1 is LNHDA and CDR2 SQIVND (reference sequence). CDR3 length equals 13 residues. The CDR3 DNA reads as TGTGCCAGTAGAAGAAGGGGCACCGGGGAGCTGTTTTTT. Protein: CASRRRGTGELFF.

Many counts were recorded for this clonotype. The rearrangement joins TRBV7-2 to TRBJ2-7; TRBD1 agrees at 7 bases. The CDR3 has 13 residues. The germline CDR1 and CDR2 sequences are SGHTA and FQGNSA. Losses at the gene ends were 3 bases for V and 7 bases for J; bases not matched to a gene: 6. CDR3 in amino acids: CASSFTGDREQYF. The DNA of the CDR3 is TGTGCCAGCAGCTTCACAGGGGATAGAGAGCAGTACTTC.

This clonotype was observed a few times. This chain uses TRBV5-1 with TRBJ2-7; the D gene is possibly TRBD2 (7 bases). The germline V and J ends were trimmed by 0 bases and 2 bases, with 33 bases remaining between them. Germline-derived CDR1 and CDR2 are SGHRS and YFSETQ. This CDR3 region has 22 residues. The CDR3 spells CASSLELGVGHPRLAVTYEQYF. For the CDR3, the DNA is TGCGCCAGCAGCTTGGAATTGGGGGTGGGACATCCGAGACTAGCCGTTACCTACGAGCAGTACTTC.

The chain links TRBV3-1 to TRBJ2-7; the D gene is possibly TRBD2 (5 bases). This CDR3 has 15 residues. Germline V gene sequence: CDR1 LGHDT, CDR2 YNNKEL (reference sequence). Trimming left V 1 base short and J 2 bases short, with 12 bases between. CDR3 amino acids: CASSQGISGTYEQYF. Written as DNA, the CDR3 is TGTGCCAGCAGCCAAGGGATATCGGGGACCTACGAGCAGTACTTC.

The genes are TRBV29-1 and TRBJ2-5; 8 bases are shared with TRBD2. Germline-derived CDR1 and CDR2 are SQVTM and ANQGSEA. The CDR3 has 14 amino acids. V lost 6 bases, J lost 1 base, and 7 bases stayed unmatched. DNA for the CDR3: TGCAGCGTCCGACGGGGGGGGGGCCAAGAGACCCAGTACTTC. This sequence encodes CSVRRGGGQETQYF.

This clonotype was counted only a few times. V and J are TRBV5-4 and TRBJ2-1, with no clear D. The germline V gene encodes CDR1 SGHNT and CDR2 YYREEE (reference sequence). The CDR3 has 14 amino acids. V was trimmed by 2 bases and J by 7 bases, leaving 13 bases between them. The CDR3 loop is CASSFDQILNEQFF. In nucleotides, the CDR3 is TGTGCCAGCAGCTTTGACCAGATCCTGAATGAGCAGTTCTTC. Full variable domain (remainder filled in from reference TRBV5-4 and TRBJ2-1): ETGVTQSPTHLIKTRGQQVTLRCSSQSGHNTVSWYQQALGQGPQFIFQYYREEENGRGNFPPRFSGLQFPNYSSELNVNALELDDSALYLCASSFDQILNEQFFGPGTRLTVL.

This clonotype has at least ten counts. This sequence joins TRBV7-2 and TRBJ2-1; TRBD2 aligns across 7 bases. The trim removed 1 base at V and 3 bases at J, leaving 3 bases unmatched. CDR3 length equals 15 residues. Per germline, CDR1 SGHTA and CDR2 FQGNSA. In DNA, the CDR3 is TGTGCCAGCAGCTTAGGGGGGGACTACTACAATGAGCAGTTCTTC. This codes for CASSLGGDYYNEQFF.

The chain uses TRBV7-2 and TRBJ2-1, with 8 bases that match TRBD2. The CDR3 is made up of 15 amino acids. V was pared by 1 base and J by 5 bases, with 4 bases of the junction left unmatched. The germline V gene has CDR1 SGHTA and CDR2 FQGNSA. This CDR3 reads CASSLVGLGDNEQFF. The CDR3 DNA follows: TGTGCCAGCAGCTTAGTGGGACTAGGGGACAATGAGCAGTTCTTC.

This clonotype was detected a few times. The chain links TRBV9 to TRBJ2-7, with a tentative D call TRBD2 (7 bases). Per germline, CDR1 SGDLS and CDR2 YYNGEE. V was clipped by 0 bases and J by 2 bases, with 12 bases between them. The length of the CDR3 is 15 residues. CDR3 DNA: TGTGCCAGCAGCGTAGGGTGGGGGGGGCCCTACGAGCAGTACTTC. Translated, it gives CASSVGWGGPYEQYF. The variable domain in full, with the rest retrieved from reference TRBV9 and TRBJ2-7, is DSGVTQTPKHLITATGQRVTLRCSPRSGDLSVYWYQQSLDQGLQFLIQYYNGEERAKGNILERFSAQQFPDLHSELNLSSLELGDSALYFCASSVGWGGPYEQYFGPGTRLTVT.

This clonotype was detected many times. V and J are TRBV12-3 or TRBV12-4 and TRBJ2-7; TRBD1 agrees at 8 bases. This CDR3 comprises 15 residues. J lost 2 bases, V lost 6 bases, and 9 bases had no gene match. The CDR3 DNA reads as TGTGCCAGCAGCCCAGGCGGGACAGGACCCTACGAGCAGTACTTC. It specifies CASSPGGTGPYEQYF.

This clonotype has more than one count but fewer than ten. This sequence joins TRBV15 and TRBJ1-1; D is undetermined. With 3 bases removed from V and 2 bases from J, the gap between germline ends came to 10 bases. The CDR3 sequence is 14 residues long. Germline-derived CDR1 and CDR2 are LNHNV and YYDKDF (reference sequence). The CDR3 sequence is CATSRGSGNTEAFF. Written as DNA, the CDR3 is TGTGCCACCAGCAGGGGGTCGGGAAACACTGAAGCTTTCTTT.

Worth noting for this clonotype: One end of the junction does not line up with germline, which may come from a read error. The chain combines TRBV20-1 with TRBJ2-7; 15 nucleotides align to TRBD2. The CDR3 has 15 amino acids. CDR1 is DFQATT and CDR2 is SNEGSKA in the germline V gene (reference sequence). The CDR3 sequence: CSARGLAGGPSEQYF. The DNA of the CDR3 is TGCAGTGCCAGAGGACTAGCGGGAGGGCCTAGCGAGCAGTACTTC.

Note on this clonotype: A junction end diverges from the germline sequence, so it may reflect a read error. Written as DNA, the CDR3 is TGTGCCAGCGGGACAGACCTGTGGCTTCATCCCCTCTTC. Translated: CASGTDLWLHPLF. The V and J genes are TRBV6-2 or TRBV6-3 and TRBJ1-2; TRBD1 matches 7 bases. This CDR3 contains 13 residues. CDR1 is MNHEY and CDR2 is SVGEGT in the germline V gene.

This clonotype was observed a handful of times. The J gene is TRBJ2-1, the V gene TRBV5-1; D is unclear. The V gene's germline CDR1 is SGHRS and CDR2 YFSETQ. There are 14 residues in the CDR3. With 3 bases removed from V and 6 bases from J, the gap between germline ends came to 13 bases. CDR3 sequence: CASSSTIPTNEQFF. The CDR3 nucleotides are TGCGCCAGCAGCTCAACGATCCCCACCAATGAGCAGTTCTTC.